This paragraph reports one TCR beta chain. This sample stems from a study of blood T cell repertoires in COVID-19. Study in general: Collection of acute and convalescent COVID-19 samples took place in the United States, Italy and Spain. T cells, B-cell-depleted T cells, or PBMCs provided the cDNA or gDNA that served as material.

Study processing details: Amplification of reference gene primers provided the estimated nucleated cell counts. Assay used: immunoSEQ multiplex PCR; TCRdb lists only in-frame clones, some missing. From that table come the V and J calls and clone size; the DNA was used to work out D and trimming. The table includes about 270,000 clones, roughly 80% detected once. The ends lost 1 base at V and 3 bases at J; junction bases unmatched: 4. This CDR3 region has 15 residues. The germline V gene has CDR1 SGHRS and CDR2 YFSETQ. Source material: peripheral blood. The sequence was collected from a woman between 45 and 60 years old with active or convalescent COVID-19. The rearrangement links TRBV5-1 to TRBJ2-3, with 8 bases fitting TRBD2. The CDR3 bases are TGCGCCAGCAGCTTGAGCGGGAGAAGAACAGATACGCAGTATTTT. Protein product: CASSLSGRRTDTQYF.